This T cell receptor beta chain is drawn from a study of blood T cell repertoires in COVID-19. The wider study: COVID-19 samples collected from the United States, Italy and Spain covered acute and convalescent phases. T cells, B-cell-depleted T cells, or PBMCs provided the cDNA or gDNA that served as material.

Germline V gene sequence: CDR1 KGHSH, CDR2 LQKENI. Trimming took off 2 bases at V and 4 bases at J, with 11 bases between the two ends. The CDR3 has 14 amino acids. Under the authors' procedure: For nucleated cells, counts were estimated from reference gene primer amplification. Libraries were prepared by immunoSEQ multiplex PCR; TCRdb keeps only in-frame clonotypes and omits some of them. The V and J calls and clone size come from that table; D and trimming were worked out from the DNA. This table has about 59,000 clones, 80% appearing once. Sequencing input: peripheral blood. J is TRBJ1-2 and V is TRBV18, with D maybe TRBD1 (6 bases). The clonotype was recovered from a man aged 55 to 70 with acute or convalescent COVID-19. CDR3 bases: TGTGCCAGCTCACCAGGGGGCGCTTCCTATGGCTACACCTTC. Residues: CASSPGGASYGYTF.